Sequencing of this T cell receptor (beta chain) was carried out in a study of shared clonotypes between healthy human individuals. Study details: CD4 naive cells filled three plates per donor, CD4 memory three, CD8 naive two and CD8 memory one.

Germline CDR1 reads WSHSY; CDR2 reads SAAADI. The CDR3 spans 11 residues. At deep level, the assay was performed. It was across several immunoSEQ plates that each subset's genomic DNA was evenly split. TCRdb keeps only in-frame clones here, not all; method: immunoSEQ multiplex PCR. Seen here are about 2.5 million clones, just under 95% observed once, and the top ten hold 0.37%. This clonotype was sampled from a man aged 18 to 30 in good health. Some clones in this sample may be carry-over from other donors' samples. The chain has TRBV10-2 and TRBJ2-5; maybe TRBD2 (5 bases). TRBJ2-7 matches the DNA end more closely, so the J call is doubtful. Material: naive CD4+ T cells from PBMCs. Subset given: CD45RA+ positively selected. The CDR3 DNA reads TGCGCCAGCAGTGCGGGGTCCGAGCAGTACTTC. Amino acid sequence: CASSAGSEQYF.